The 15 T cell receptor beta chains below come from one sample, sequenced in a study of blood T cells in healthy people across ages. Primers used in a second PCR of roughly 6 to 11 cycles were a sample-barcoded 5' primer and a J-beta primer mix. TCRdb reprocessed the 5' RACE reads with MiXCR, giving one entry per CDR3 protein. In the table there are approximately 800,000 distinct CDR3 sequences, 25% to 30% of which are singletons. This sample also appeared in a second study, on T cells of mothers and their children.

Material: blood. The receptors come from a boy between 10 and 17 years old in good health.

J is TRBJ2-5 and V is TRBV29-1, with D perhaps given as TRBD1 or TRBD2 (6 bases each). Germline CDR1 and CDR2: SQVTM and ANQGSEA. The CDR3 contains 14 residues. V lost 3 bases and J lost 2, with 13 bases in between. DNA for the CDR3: TGCAGCGTTGATTATCGGGGGCCTCAAGAGACCCAGTACTTC. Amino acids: CSVDYRGPQETQYF.

For the CDR3, the DNA is TGCGCCAGCTTCCAGGGACCCAACACCGGGGAGCTGTTTTTT. Translated: CASFQGPNTGELFF. The chain combines TRBV5-1 with TRBJ2-2; either TRBD1 or TRBD2 may supply D (5 bases each). The CDR3 is made up of 14 amino acids. V lost 7 bases and J 2 bases, leaving 12 bases between the germline ends. CDR1 and CDR2 (germline): SGHRS, YFSETQ.

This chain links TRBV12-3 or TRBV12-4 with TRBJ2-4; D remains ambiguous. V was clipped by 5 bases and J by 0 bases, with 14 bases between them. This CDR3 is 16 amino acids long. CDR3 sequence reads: CASSGFPAVAKNIQYF. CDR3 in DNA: TGTGCCAGCAGTGGATTCCCCGCTGTAGCCAAAAACATTCAGTACTTC.

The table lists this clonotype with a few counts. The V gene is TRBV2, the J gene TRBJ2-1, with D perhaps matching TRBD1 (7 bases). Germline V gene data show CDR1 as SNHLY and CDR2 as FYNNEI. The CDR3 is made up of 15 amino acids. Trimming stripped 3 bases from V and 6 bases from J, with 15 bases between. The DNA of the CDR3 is TGTGCCAGCAGTGAGTCGGCAGGGGGGTCCAATGAGCAGTTCTTC. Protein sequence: CASSESAGGSNEQFF.

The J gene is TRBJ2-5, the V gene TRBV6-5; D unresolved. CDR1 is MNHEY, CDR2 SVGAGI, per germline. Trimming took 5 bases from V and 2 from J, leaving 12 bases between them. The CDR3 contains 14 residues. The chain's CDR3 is CASSLSRTQETQYF. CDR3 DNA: TGTGCCAGCAGTCTTAGCCGGACGCAAGAGACCCAGTACTTC.

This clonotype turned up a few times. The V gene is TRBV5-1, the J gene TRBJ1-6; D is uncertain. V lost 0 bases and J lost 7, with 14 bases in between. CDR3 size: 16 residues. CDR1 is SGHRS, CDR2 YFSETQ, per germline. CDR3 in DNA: TGCGCCAGCAGCTTGGCCAGACAAGGGTCGAATTCACCCCTCCACTTT. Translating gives CASSLARQGSNSPLHF.

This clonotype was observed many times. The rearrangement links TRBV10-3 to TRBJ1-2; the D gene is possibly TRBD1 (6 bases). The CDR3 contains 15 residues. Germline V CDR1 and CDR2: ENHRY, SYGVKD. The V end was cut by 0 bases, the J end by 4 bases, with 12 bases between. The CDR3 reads CAISESKDSRYGYTF. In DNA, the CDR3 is TGTGCCATCAGTGAGTCGAAGGACAGTCGCTATGGCTACACCTTC.

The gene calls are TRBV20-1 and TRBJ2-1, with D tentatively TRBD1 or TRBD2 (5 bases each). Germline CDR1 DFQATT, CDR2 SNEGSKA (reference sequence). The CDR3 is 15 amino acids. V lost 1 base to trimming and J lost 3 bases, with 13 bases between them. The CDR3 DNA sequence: TGCAGTGCTAGAGCCACGTCGAGGGGCTACAATGAGCAGTTCTTC. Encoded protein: CSARATSRGYNEQFF.

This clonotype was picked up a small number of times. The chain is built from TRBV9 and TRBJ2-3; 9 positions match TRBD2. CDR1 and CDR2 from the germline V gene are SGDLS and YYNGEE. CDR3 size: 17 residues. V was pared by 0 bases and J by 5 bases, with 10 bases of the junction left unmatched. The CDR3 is CASSVGLGLALIDTQYF. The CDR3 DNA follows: TGTGCCAGCAGCGTAGGCCTGGGACTAGCTCTAATAGATACGCAGTATTTT.

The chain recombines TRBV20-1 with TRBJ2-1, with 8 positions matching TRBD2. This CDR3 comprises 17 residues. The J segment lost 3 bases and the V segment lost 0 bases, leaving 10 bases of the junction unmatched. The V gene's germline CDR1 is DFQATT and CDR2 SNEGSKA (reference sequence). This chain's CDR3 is CSARDLLAGGIYNEQFF. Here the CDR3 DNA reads TGCAGTGCTAGAGATCTCCTCGCGGGGGGTATCTACAATGAGCAGTTCTTC.

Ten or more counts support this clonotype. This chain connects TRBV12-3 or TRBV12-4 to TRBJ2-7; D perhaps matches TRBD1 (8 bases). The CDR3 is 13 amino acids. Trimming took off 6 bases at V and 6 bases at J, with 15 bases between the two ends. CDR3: CASRRTGRGEQYF. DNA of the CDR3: TGTGCCAGCAGACGGACAGGGAGGGGCGAGCAGTACTTC.

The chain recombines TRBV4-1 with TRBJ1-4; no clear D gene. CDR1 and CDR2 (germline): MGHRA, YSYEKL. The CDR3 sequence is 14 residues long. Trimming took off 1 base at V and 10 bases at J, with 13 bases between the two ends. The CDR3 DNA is TGCGCCAGCAGCCAAGGCCATGGGGTCGGAAAACTGTTTTTT. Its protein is CASSQGHGVGKLFF.

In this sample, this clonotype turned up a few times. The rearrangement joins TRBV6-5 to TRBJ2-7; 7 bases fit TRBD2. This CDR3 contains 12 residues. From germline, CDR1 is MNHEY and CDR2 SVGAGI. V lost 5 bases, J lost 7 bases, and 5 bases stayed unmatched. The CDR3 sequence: CASSGGRGEQYF. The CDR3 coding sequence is TGTGCCAGCAGTGGAGGGCGGGGGGAGCAGTACTTC.

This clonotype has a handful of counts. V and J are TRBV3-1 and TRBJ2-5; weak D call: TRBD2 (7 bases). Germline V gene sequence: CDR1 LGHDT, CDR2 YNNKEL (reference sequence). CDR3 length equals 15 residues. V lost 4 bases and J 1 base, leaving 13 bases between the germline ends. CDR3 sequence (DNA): TGTGCCAGCAGCCGAGGGGGACTATCCCAAGAGACCCAGTACTTC. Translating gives CASSRGGLSQETQYF.

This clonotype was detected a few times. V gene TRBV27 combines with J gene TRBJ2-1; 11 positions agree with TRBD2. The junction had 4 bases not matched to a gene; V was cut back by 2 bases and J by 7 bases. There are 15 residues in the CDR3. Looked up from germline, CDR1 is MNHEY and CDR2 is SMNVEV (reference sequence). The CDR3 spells CASSLVLAGGNEQFF. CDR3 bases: TGTGCCAGCAGTTTAGTCCTAGCGGGAGGTAATGAGCAGTTCTTC.